A selection of T cell receptor beta chains follows, all from one sample in a study of OX40 agonist ivuxolimab in advanced cancers. Repertoires were generated with immunoSEQ multiplex PCR, while TCRdb's copy carries only in-frame clones and drops some. The sample contains approximately 94,000 clones, under 95% of which appear only once. The specimen was CD4+ or CD8+ T cells sorted from blood, collected in a trial of the OX40 agonist ivuxolimab. All receptors derive from an adult with an advanced solid tumor such as melanoma, head and neck, liver or kidney cancer. Each CDR3 is given with its conserved first and last residue. Each record gives: D gene, clone size, J gene, V gene, CDR3 DNA, CDR3 protein. A D gene is named only where the DNA matches it firmly. Clone sizes are given selectively: once, few, many, or a class where the clone is expanded.

>-|-|TRBJ2-7|TRBV11-2
TGTGCCAGCAGAGCAGGGACCGCTGAGAGCGAGCAGTACTTC
CASRAGTAESEQYF
>TRBD1|-|TRBJ2-1|TRBV28
TGTGCCAGCAGACCCCCGGGACAGGGGAGAGGTGAGCAGTTCTTC
CASRPPGQGRGEQFF
>-|-|TRBJ1-2|TRBV4-2
TGTGCCAGCAGCCAAGATGAGGGGAAGAACTATGGCTACACCTTC
CASSQDEGKNYGYTF
>-|-|TRBJ2-1|TRBV6-1
TGTGCCAGCAGTGCTAGTCAGGGGCTGGGCTCCTACAATGAGCAGTTCTTC
CASSASQGLGSYNEQFF
>-|-|TRBJ2-2|TRBV27
TGTGCCAGCAGTTCCCTAGCGAGGGGGGAGCTGTTTTTT
CASSSLARGELFF
>-|-|TRBJ2-3|TRBV6-1
TGTGCCAGCAGCCTTAGATTCGGGGGAGGAAATACGCAGTATTTT
CASSLRFGGGNTQYF
>-|-|TRBJ2-7|TRBV7-9
TGTGCCAGCGGAACGGCGGGCGACAGCTACGAGCAGTACTTC
CASGTAGDSYEQYF
>TRBD2|-|TRBJ2-1|TRBV7-2
TGTGCCAGCAGCTTAGTGGTAGCGGGAGTTGCTGAGCAGTTCTTC
CASSLVVAGVAEQFF
>-|-|TRBJ1-4|TRBV7-2
TGTGCCAGCAGCTTAGCCAAGGTTGGGGGAAAACTGTTTTTT
CASSLAKVGGKLFF
>-|-|TRBJ1-4|TRBV9
TGTGCCAGCAGCGCGATCAGGGGTAAACTGTTTTTT
CASSAIRGKLFF
>TRBD1|-|TRBJ1-4|TRBV4-1
TGCGCCAGCAGCCAAGATTGGGCAGGGGGCAGGGAAAAACTGTTTTTT
CASSQDWAGGREKLFF
>-|-|TRBJ1-3|TRBV6-1
TGTGCCAGCAGTGAACTTTTCGGCGCCCGTGGCACCATATATTTT
CASSELFGARGTIYF
>TRBD2|-|TRBJ2-4|TRBV5-6
TGTGCCAGCAGCTTGGGAGCGGGAGGGTGGAACATTCAGTACTTC
CASSLGAGGWNIQYF
>TRBD2|-|TRBJ2-1|TRBV4-3
TGCGCCAGCAGCCAGTTTAGCGGGACCTACAATGAGCAGTTCTTC
CASSQFSGTYNEQFF
>TRBD2|-|TRBJ2-3|TRBV19
TGTGCCAGTAGTCCGGGAGGGCACACGCAGTATTTT
CASSPGGHTQYF
>TRBD1|-|TRBJ2-1|TRBV11-3
TGTGCCAGCAGCCGGACAGGATCCTACAATGAGCAGTTCTTC
CASSRTGSYNEQFF
>-|few|TRBJ1-5|TRBV30
TGTGCCTGGAGTGAAGGGACATACAATCAGCCCCAGCATTTT
CAWSEGTYNQPQHF
>-|-|TRBJ2-5|TRBV11-1
TGTGCCAGCAGCTTAGGAGACGAGACCCAGTACTTC
CASSLGDETQYF
>-|few|TRBJ1-5|TRBV7-8
TGTGCCAGCAGCACTCAGGGGATATATAGCAATCAGCCCCAGCATTTT
CASSTQGIYSNQPQHF
>-|-|TRBJ2-7|TRBV5-1
TGCGCCAGCAGCTCACCGACAGGCGGATTCTACGAGCAGTACTTC
CASSSPTGGFYEQYF
>TRBD2|-|TRBJ2-1|TRBV13
TGTGCCAGCAGCTTAAGTAGGACTAGCGGGAGCTATGAGCAGTTCTTC
CASSLSRTSGSYEQFF
>-|-|TRBJ1-2|TRBV11-3
TGTGCCAGCAGCTTAGATCGGCCGGGCGGAAATGGCTACACCTTC
CASSLDRPGGNGYTF
>-|-|TRBJ2-7|TRBV4-3
TGCGCCAGCAGCCAAAGGATCCGGGGGGAGCAGTACTTC
CASSQRIRGEQYF
>-|-|TRBJ2-7|TRBV11-2
TGTGCCAGCGGCTCTCCCCGGGCGATATACGAGCAGTACTTC
CASGSPRAIYEQYF
>-|-|TRBJ2-5|TRBV19
TGTGCCAGTAGTATAAACAGAGGCGGCGAGACCCAGTACTTC
CASSINRGGETQYF
>TRBD1|-|TRBJ1-2|TRBV29-1
TGCAGCGTGATGACAGGGAGCTATGGCTACACCTTC
CSVMTGSYGYTF
>-|once|TRBJ2-3|TRBV18
TGTGCCAGCTCACCGGGACACACAGATACGCAGTATTTT
CASSPGHTDTQYF
>TRBD2|-|TRBJ2-5|TRBV7-8
TGTGCCAGCAGCCATGGTCAGACTAGCGGTGTTCAAGAGACCCAGTACTTC
CASSHGQTSGVQETQYF
>-|once|TRBJ2-7|TRBV4-1
TGCGCCAGCAGCCAAGTGTCGGGGAGCTCCTACGAGCAGTACTTC
CASSQVSGSSYEQYF
>-|-|TRBJ2-7|TRBV7-9
TGTGCCAGCAGCTACGGGACGCGTGAGCAGTACTTC
CASSYGTREQYF
>-|-|TRBJ1-2|TRBV7-9
TGTGCCAGCAGCTGGGGGGAAAACTATGGCTACACCTTC
CASSWGENYGYTF
>TRBD1|few|TRBJ2-1|TRBV28
TGTGCCAGCAGTTTATTGGGACAGGGGTTGGGTAGCTCCTACAATGAGCAGTTCTTC
CASSLLGQGLGSSYNEQFF
>-|few|TRBJ1-2|TRBV6-5
TGTGCCAGCAGTATGGGGACTGCCTATGGCTACACCTTC
CASSMGTAYGYTF
>TRBD1|-|TRBJ2-5|TRBV7-2
TGTGCCAGCAGTTACAGGGGGGAGACCCAGTACTTC
CASSYRGETQYF
>-|-|TRBJ2-5|TRBV27
TGTGCCAGCAGTGTACGGACTCAAGAGACCCAGTACTTC
CASSVRTQETQYF
>-|-|TRBJ2-1|TRBV4-3
TGCGCCAGCAGCCAAGATCTTCTATTGGAGCTAAGCGGCAATGAGCAGTTCTTC
CASSQDLLLELSGNEQFF
>TRBD1|-|TRBJ1-1|TRBV19
TGTGCCAGTAGTGCACCCGGGACAGGGGGCACTGAAGCTTTCTTT
CASSAPGTGGTEAFF
>TRBD1|once|TRBJ2-7|TRBV5-1
TGCGCCAGCAGCCCCTCGGACAGGGGACCCTACGAGCAGTACTTC
CASSPSDRGPYEQYF
>TRBD2|-|TRBJ2-5|TRBV4-2
TGTGCCAGCAGCCAAGATTGGACTAGCGGGGGAGAGACCCAGTACTTC
CASSQDWTSGGETQYF
>-|-|TRBJ1-2|TRBV11-3
TGTGCCAGCAGCTTCCAGAGAAAGAATGGCTACACCTTC
CASSFQRKNGYTF
>-|-|TRBJ1-2|TRBV18
TGTGCCAGCTCACAACATCCGTCCAACTATGGCTACACCTTC
CASSQHPSNYGYTF
>-|-|TRBJ2-7|TRBV27
TGTGCCAGCCGACGCGGAACAGGGACTTACGAGCAGTACTTC
CASRRGTGTYEQYF
>-|-|TRBJ1-1|TRBV18
TGTGCCAGCTCACTGCAGGCCCGGGGTAACACTGAAGCTTTCTTT
CASSLQARGNTEAFF